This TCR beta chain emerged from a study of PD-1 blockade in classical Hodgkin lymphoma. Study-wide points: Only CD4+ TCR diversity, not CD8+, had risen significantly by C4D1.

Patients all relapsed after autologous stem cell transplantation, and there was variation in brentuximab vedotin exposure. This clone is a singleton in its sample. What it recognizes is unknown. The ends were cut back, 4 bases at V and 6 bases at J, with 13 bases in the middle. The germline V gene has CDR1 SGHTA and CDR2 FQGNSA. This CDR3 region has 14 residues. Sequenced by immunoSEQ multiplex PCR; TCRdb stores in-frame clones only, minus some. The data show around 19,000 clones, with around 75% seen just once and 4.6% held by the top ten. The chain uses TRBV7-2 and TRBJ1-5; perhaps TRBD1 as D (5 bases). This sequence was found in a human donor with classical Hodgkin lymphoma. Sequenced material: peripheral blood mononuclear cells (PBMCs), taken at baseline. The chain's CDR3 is CASSYTRGGQPQHF. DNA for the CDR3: TGTGCCAGCAGCTACACCCGGGGCGGTCAGCCCCAGCATTTT.